The 16 T cell receptor beta chains in this list originate from one sample, sequenced in a study of cytomegalovirus exposure and HLA in healthy donors. Use of 60 Vbeta and 13 Jbeta primers characterized the PCR. Method: immunoSEQ multiplex PCR; TCRdb's copy keeps in-frame clones and lacks some. The data show around 120,000 clones, roughly 80% seen once. The sample was PBMCs. These receptors all come from a man aged 60 to 69 in good health and CMV-seropositive.

The J gene is TRBJ1-1, the V gene TRBV29-1, with 9 bases identical to TRBD1. CDR3 size: 15 residues. CDR1 and CDR2 from the germline V gene are SQVTM and ANQGSEA. V shed 4 bases, J shed 6 bases, and the junction held 12 bases outside the gene matches. CDR3 coding DNA: TGCAGCGTTGCCGGGACAGGGTTTGGGGCGGCTGAAGCTTTCTTT. Protein: CSVAGTGFGAAEAFF.

This clone was seen a handful of times. Other DNA sequences in this specimen translate into the identical CDR3. The V and J genes are TRBV5-1 and TRBJ2-7; D remains ambiguous. CDR1 and CDR2 from the germline V gene are SGHRS and YFSETQ. The CDR3 totals 13 residues. V was shortened by 0 bases and J by 2 bases, with 6 bases between the two germline ends. The CDR3 protein is CASSLDYPYEQYF. The CDR3 region has the DNA TGCGCCAGCAGCTTGGACTACCCCTACGAGCAGTACTTC.

The chain links TRBV29-1 to TRBJ2-1, with 7 bases identical to TRBD1. CDR3 size: 13 residues. Germline V gives CDR1 SQVTM, CDR2 ANQGSEA. The V gene end was trimmed by 6 bases and the J gene end by 3 bases; junction bases not matched to a gene: 5. The CDR3 region is CSVPGQIYNEQFF. The DNA for the CDR3 is TGCAGCGTCCCGGGACAGATCTACAATGAGCAGTTCTTC.

The rearrangement joins TRBV5-1 to TRBJ2-1, with TRBD1 as a possible D gene (5 bases). Between the trimmed V and J ends, which lost 1 base and 0 bases, there was a span of 14 bases. The CDR3 spans 17 residues. Germline V CDR1 and CDR2: SGHRS, YFSETQ. CDR3 bases: TGCGCCAGCAGCTTGCGGCTAGGGGCGGACTCCTACAATGAGCAGTTCTTC. Translation gives CASSLRLGADSYNEQFF.

The rearrangement links TRBV10-2 to TRBJ2-5, with 14 bases identical to TRBD2. CDR1 and CDR2 (germline): WSHSY, SAAADI. J gave up 2 bases and V 8 bases, and 4 bases lay outside the gene matches. CDR3 size: 15 residues. CDR3 nucleotides: TGCGCCAGCCGACTAGCGGGGGGGGAACAAGAGACCCAGTACTTC. This translates into CASRLAGGEQETQYF.

The rearrangement joins TRBV7-3 to TRBJ2-1, with 9 bases matching TRBD2. The J segment lost 0 bases and the V segment lost 2 bases, leaving 5 bases of the junction unmatched. CDR1 SGHTA and CDR2 FQGTGA come from the germline V gene. This CDR3 comprises 17 residues. This chain's CDR3 is CASSLLAGTNSYNEQFF. As DNA, the CDR3 is TGTGCCAGCAGCTTACTAGCGGGAACAAACTCCTACAATGAGCAGTTCTTC.

The CDR3 coding sequence is TGTGCCAGCAGTGGGACTTGGGATGGGACCCAGTACTTC. Translating gives CASSGTWDGTQYF. The chain employs TRBV2 and TRBJ2-5; D perhaps matches TRBD2 (5 bases). Germline assignment: CDR1 SNHLY and CDR2 FYNNEI. The CDR3 is made up of 13 amino acids. Deletions cut 4 bases from V and 7 bases from J, with 13 bases between.

The chain couples TRBV10-2 to TRBJ2-1; TRBD2 aligns across 13 bases. J gave up 9 bases and V 7 bases, and 12 bases lay outside the gene matches. This CDR3 is built from 16 residues. The V gene's germline CDR1 is WSHSY and CDR2 SAAADI. The DNA for the CDR3 is TGCGCCAGCACCTCCGGACTAGCGGGAGCTCCGGGTGAGCAGTTCTTC. It encodes CASTSGLAGAPGEQFF.

In the case of this clone: This sample includes further DNA sequences coding for the same CDR3. The chain couples TRBV28 to TRBJ1-2; tentatively, D is TRBD1 (5 bases). CDR1 and CDR2 from the germline V gene are MDHEN and SYDVKM. This CDR3 contains 13 residues. The ends were cut back, 6 bases at V and 4 bases at J, with 12 bases in the middle. The CDR3 sequence: CASSLSGGYGYTF. In DNA, the CDR3 is TGTGCCAGCAGCTTGTCGGGGGGCTATGGCTACACCTTC.

The rearrangement joins TRBV5-6 to TRBJ2-1; 7 nucleotides agree with TRBD2. The CDR3 contains 12 residues. V shed 2 bases and J 14 bases; nucleotides not matched to a gene: 7. Per germline, CDR1 SGHDT and CDR2 YYEEEE. CDR3 in amino acids: CASSFQVAGEFF. The CDR3 bases are TGTGCCAGCAGCTTCCAGGTCGCGGGAGAGTTCTTC.

V usage is TRBV7-2 and J usage is TRBJ1-4, with D maybe TRBD1 (5 bases). The CDR3 has 17 amino acids. Trimming pared 9 bases from V and 0 bases from J, leaving 20 bases between. Per germline, CDR1 SGHTA and CDR2 FQGNSA. The CDR3 DNA reads TGTGCCAGTCTTCACGGGAGGAGGGGTTCAACTAATGAAAAACTGTTTTTT. It encodes CASLHGRRGSTNEKLFF. Full variable domain (outside the CDR3, taken from reference TRBV7-2 and TRBJ1-4): GAGVSQSPSNKVTEKGKDVELRCDPISGHTALYWYRQSLGQGLEFLIYFQGNSAPDKSGLPSDRFSAERTGGSVSTLTIQRTQQEDSAVYLCASLHGRRGSTNEKLFFGSGTQLSVL.

The rearrangement uses TRBV12-5 and TRBJ2-3; 7 nucleotides match TRBD2. The CDR3 has 12 amino acids. Germline loops: CDR1 LGHNT, CDR2 FRNRAP. With V trimmed by 5 bases and J by 4 bases, 0 bases remained unmatched. CDR3: CASGTSADTQYF. DNA for the CDR3: TGTGCTAGTGGTACTAGCGCAGATACGCAGTATTTT.

This chain connects TRBV6-1 to TRBJ1-1, with a tentative D call TRBD1 (6 bases). CDR1 MNHNS and CDR2 SASEGT come from the germline V gene. V gave up 4 bases and J gave up 0 bases, with 12 bases separating them. The CDR3 is 15 amino acids. The DNA for the CDR3 is TGTGCCAGCAGTGTCAACGACAGGATGAACACTGAAGCTTTCTTT. Protein sequence: CASSVNDRMNTEAFF.

V usage is TRBV10-3 and J usage is TRBJ2-1, with 10 positions matching TRBD2. Germline-derived CDR1 and CDR2 are ENHRY and SYGVKD. There are 17 residues in the CDR3. Trimming cost V 7 bases and J 5 bases; bases outside gene matches: 14. CDR3 DNA sequence: TGTGCCATCATCGAGGCTAGCGGGAGAGGGCCTAACAATGAGCAGTTCTTC. Residues: CAIIEASGRGPNNEQFF.

The chain is built from TRBV11-2 and TRBJ2-5; 10 bases map to TRBD2. The last part of the DNA fits TRBJ2-7 better; the J call may be wrong. There are 17 residues in the CDR3. Germline-derived CDR1 and CDR2 are SGHAT and FQNNGV. CDR3 sequence: CASSLSLAGFSSYEQYF. The CDR3 nucleotides read TGTGCCAGCAGCTTATCACTAGCGGGATTTTCATCCTACGAGCAGTACTTC.

The rearrangement joins TRBV6-5 to TRBJ2-3; the D is unclear. V shed 2 bases and J shed 6 bases, with 15 bases lying between them. This CDR3 has 15 residues. Looked up from germline, CDR1 is MNHEY and CDR2 is SVGAGI. The DNA of the CDR3 is TGTGCCAGCAGTTACGGAGCGATGGCCGGGGATACGCAGTATTTT. As protein: CASSYGAMAGDTQYF.